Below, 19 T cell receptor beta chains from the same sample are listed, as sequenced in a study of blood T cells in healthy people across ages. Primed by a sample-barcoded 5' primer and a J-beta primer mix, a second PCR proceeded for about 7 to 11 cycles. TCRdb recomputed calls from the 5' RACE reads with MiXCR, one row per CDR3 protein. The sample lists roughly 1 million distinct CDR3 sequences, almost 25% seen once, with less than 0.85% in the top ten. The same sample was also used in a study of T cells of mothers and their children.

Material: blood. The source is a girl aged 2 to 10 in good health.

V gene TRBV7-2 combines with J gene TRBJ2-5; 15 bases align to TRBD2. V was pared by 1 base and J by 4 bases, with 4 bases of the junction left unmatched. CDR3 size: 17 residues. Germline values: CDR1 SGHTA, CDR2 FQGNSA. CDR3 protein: CASSLGTSGGAGETQYF. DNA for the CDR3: TGTGCCAGCAGCTTAGGGACTAGCGGGGGGGCCGGAGAGACCCAGTACTTC.

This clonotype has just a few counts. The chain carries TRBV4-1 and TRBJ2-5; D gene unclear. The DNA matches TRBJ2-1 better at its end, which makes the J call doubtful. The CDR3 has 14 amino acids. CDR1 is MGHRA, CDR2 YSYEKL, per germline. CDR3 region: CASSQERGKDEQFF. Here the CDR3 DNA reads TGCGCCAGCAGCCAAGAAAGAGGCAAGGATGAGCAGTTCTTC.

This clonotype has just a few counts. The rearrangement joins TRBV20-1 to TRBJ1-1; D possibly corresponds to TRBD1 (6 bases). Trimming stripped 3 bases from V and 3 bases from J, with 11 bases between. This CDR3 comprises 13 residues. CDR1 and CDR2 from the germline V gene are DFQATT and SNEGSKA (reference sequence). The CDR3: CSARPGQYTEAFF. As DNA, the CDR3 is TGCAGTGCTAGGCCTGGACAGTACACTGAAGCTTTCTTT.

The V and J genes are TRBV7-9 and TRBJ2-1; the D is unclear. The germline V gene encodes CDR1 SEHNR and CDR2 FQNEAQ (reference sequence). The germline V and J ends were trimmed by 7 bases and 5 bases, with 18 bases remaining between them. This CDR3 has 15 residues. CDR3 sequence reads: CASTPGPQKHNEQFF. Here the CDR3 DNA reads TGTGCCAGCACCCCCGGTCCCCAGAAGCACAATGAGCAGTTCTTC.

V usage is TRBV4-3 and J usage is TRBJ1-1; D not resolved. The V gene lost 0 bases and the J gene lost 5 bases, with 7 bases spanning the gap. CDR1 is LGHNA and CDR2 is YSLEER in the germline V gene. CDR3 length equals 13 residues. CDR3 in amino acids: CASSQEARTEAFF. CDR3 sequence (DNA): TGCGCCAGCAGCCAAGAAGCCAGAACTGAAGCTTTCTTT.

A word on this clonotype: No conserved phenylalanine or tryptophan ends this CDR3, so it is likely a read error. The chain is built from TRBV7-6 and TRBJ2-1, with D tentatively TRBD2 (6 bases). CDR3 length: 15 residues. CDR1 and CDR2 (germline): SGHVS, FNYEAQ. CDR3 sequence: CASSVAGGSYNEQFL. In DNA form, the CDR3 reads TGTGCCAGCAGCGTAGCCGGGGGATCCTACAATGAGCAGTTCCTC.

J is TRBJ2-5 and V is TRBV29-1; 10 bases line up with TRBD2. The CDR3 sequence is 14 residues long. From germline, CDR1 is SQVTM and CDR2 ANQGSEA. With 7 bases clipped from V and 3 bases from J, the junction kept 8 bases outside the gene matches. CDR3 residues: CSGGFLAGEETQYF. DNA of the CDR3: TGCAGCGGGGGATTTCTAGCGGGGGAAGAGACCCAGTACTTC.

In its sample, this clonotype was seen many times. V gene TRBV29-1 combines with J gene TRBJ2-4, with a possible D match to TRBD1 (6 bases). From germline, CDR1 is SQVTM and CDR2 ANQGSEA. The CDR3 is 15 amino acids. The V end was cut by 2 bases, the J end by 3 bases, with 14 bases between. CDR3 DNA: TGCAGCGTTGAAACAGGGAGAAGAGGCAAAAACATTCAGTACTTC. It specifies CSVETGRRGKNIQYF.

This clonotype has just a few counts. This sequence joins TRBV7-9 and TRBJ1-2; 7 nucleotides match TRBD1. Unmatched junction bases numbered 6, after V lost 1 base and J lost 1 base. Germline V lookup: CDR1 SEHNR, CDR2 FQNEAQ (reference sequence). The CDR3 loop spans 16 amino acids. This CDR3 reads CASSLVWDRDNYGYTF. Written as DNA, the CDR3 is TGTGCCAGCAGCTTAGTATGGGACAGAGATAACTATGGCTACACCTTC.

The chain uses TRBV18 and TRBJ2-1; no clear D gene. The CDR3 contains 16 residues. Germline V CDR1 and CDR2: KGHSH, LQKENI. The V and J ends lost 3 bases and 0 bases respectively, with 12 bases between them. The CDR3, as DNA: TGTGCCAGCTCACCGGACCCATGCAGCTCCTACAATGAGCAGTTCTTC. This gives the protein CASSPDPCSSYNEQFF. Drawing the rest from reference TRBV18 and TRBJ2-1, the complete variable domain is NAGVMQNPRHLVRRRGQEARLRCSPMKGHSHVYWYRQLPEEGLKFMVYLQKENIIDESGMPKERFSAEFPKEGPSILRIQQVVRGDSAAYFCASSPDPCSSYNEQFFGPGTRLTVL.

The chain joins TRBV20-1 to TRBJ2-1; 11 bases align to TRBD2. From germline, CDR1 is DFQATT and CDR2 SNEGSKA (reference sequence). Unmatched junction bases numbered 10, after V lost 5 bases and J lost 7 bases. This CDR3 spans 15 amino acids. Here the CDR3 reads CSAPDSGGAQNEQFF. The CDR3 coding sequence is TGCAGTGCTCCAGATAGCGGGGGGGCCCAAAATGAGCAGTTCTTC.

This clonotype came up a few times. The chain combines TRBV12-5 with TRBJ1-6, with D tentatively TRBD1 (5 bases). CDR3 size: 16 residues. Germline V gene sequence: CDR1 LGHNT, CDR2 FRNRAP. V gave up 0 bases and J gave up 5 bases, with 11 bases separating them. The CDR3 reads CASGLVYRGNNSPLHF. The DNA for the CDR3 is TGTGCTAGTGGTTTGGTATATCGGGGGAATAATTCACCCCTCCACTTT.

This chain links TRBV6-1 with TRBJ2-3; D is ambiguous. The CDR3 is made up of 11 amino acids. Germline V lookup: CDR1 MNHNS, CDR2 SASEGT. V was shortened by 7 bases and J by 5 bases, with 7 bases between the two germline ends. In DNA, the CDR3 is TGTGCCAGCACTCCGGGAGATACGCAGTATTTT. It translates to CASTPGDTQYF.

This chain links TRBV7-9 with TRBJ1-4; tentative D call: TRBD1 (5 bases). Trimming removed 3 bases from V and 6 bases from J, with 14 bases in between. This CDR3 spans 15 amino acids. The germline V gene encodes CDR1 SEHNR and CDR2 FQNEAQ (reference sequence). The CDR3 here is CASSLSQGRDEKLFF. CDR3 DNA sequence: TGTGCCAGCAGCTTGTCGCAGGGTAGGGATGAAAAACTGTTTTTT.

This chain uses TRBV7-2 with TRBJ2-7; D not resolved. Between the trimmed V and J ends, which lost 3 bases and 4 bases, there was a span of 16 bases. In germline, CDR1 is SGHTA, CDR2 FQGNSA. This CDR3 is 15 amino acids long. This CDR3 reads CASSLLNYWSYEQYF. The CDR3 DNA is TGTGCCAGCAGCTTGTTAAACTATTGGAGTTACGAGCAGTACTTC.

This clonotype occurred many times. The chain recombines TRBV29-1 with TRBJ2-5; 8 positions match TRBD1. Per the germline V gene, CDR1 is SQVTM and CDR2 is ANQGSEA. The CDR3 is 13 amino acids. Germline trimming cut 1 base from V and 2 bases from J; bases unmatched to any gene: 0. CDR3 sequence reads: CSVEGTGQETQYF. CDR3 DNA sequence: TGCAGCGTTGAAGGGACAGGGCAAGAGACCCAGTACTTC. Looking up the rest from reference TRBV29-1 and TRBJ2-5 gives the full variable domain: SAVISQKPSRDICQRGTSLTIQCQVDSQVTMMFWYRQQPGQSLTLIATANQGSEATYESGFVIDKFPISRPNLTFSTLTVSNMSPEDSSIYLCSVEGTGQETQYFGPGTRLLVL.

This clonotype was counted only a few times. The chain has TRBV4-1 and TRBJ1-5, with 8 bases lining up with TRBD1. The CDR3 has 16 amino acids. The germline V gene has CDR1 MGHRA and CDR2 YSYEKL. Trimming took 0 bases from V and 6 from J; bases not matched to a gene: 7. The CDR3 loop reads CASSQEGTGRVQPQHF. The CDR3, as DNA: TGCGCCAGCAGCCAAGAGGGGACAGGCAGGGTTCAGCCCCAGCATTTT.

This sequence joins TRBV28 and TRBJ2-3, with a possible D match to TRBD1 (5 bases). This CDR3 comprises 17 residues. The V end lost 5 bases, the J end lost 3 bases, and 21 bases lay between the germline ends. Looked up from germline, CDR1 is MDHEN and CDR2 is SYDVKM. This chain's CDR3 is CASSGPLDLQETDTQYF. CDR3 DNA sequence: TGTGCCAGCAGTGGCCCACTCGACCTACAGGAAACAGATACGCAGTATTTT.

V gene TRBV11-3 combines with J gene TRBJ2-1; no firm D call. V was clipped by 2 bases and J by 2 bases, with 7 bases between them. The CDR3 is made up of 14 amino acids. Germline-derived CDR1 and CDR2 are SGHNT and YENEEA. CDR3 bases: TGTGCCAGCAGCTTATTACTGACCTACAATGAGCAGTTCTTC. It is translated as CASSLLLTYNEQFF.